This passage covers 28 T cell receptor beta chains from one sample sequenced in a study of cytomegalovirus exposure and HLA in healthy donors. Primers for the PCR totalled 60 Vbeta and 13 Jbeta. The repertoire was sequenced with immunoSEQ multiplex PCR; TCRdb's copy has only in-frame clones and lacks some. The sample holds around 110,000 clones, about 69% seen once. Material for sequencing was PBMCs. The origin of the receptors is a woman aged 18-35 years in good health and CMV-seronegative.

This clone was observed a few times. This chain joins TRBV4-1 and TRBJ1-1; perhaps TRBD1 as D (6 bases). The CDR3 length is 15 residues. V lost 4 bases and J lost 6, with 18 bases in between. Germline loops: CDR1 MGHRA, CDR2 YSYEKL. In nucleotides, the CDR3 is TGCGCCAGCAGCCTTTTACAGGGAGTTTTGGCTGAAGCTTTCTTT. It is translated as CASSLLQGVLAEAFF.

This sequence joins TRBV6-1 and TRBJ1-1, with 9 bases that match TRBD1. The CDR3 sequence is 19 residues long. Germline values: CDR1 MNHNS, CDR2 SASEGT. J lost 4 bases, V lost 3 bases, and 18 bases had no gene match. DNA for the CDR3: TGTGCCAGCAGTGAGGGCCCACAGGGGGCGCGGAGGGGAGCCACTGAAGCTTTCTTT. Translated, it gives CASSEGPQGARRGATEAFF.

The chain uses TRBV5-1 and TRBJ1-4, with D perhaps TRBD1 (5 bases). Per germline, CDR1 SGHRS and CDR2 YFSETQ. The V gene lost 3 bases and the J gene lost 5 bases, with 17 bases spanning the gap. The CDR3 sequence is 16 residues long. CDR3 sequence: CASSSNVEAGNEKLFF. CDR3 bases: TGCGCCAGCAGCTCCAATGTTGAGGCAGGGAATGAAAAACTGTTTTTT.

The table lists this clone with a count of one. CDR3 bases: TGTGCCAGCAGTGTGGGGACTAGCGGGGGGGGCCAAGAGACCCAGTACTTC. Protein: CASSVGTSGGGQETQYF. This chain joins TRBV6-1 and TRBJ2-5, with 16 bases that match TRBD2. This CDR3 comprises 17 residues. Per the germline V gene, CDR1 is MNHNS and CDR2 is SASEGT. V shed 4 bases and J 1 base; nucleotides not matched to a gene: 3.

The chain recombines TRBV7-8 with TRBJ1-2; D gene uncertain. The CDR3 has 14 residues. Trimming took 3 bases from V and 4 from J, leaving 12 bases between them. From germline, CDR1 is SGHVS and CDR2 FQNEAQ. CDR3 bases: TGTGCCAGCAGCTTTAGCACGGCGGGCTATGGCTACACCTTC. Encoded protein: CASSFSTAGYGYTF.

The gene calls are TRBV14 and TRBJ1-1; weak D call: TRBD1 (5 bases). This CDR3 region has 15 residues. CDR1 and CDR2 from the germline V gene are SGHDN and FVKESK. The V gene lost 4 bases and the J gene lost 3 bases, with 15 bases spanning the gap. The CDR3 loop reads CASSPRDRGDTEAFF. Here the CDR3 DNA reads TGTGCCAGCAGCCCGAGGGACCGGGGGGACACTGAAGCTTTCTTT.

Only a few counts were recorded for this clone. V usage is TRBV28 and J usage is TRBJ2-1; D is possibly TRBD2 (6 bases). The V and J ends lost 3 bases and 2 bases respectively, with 14 bases between them. The V gene's germline CDR1 is MDHEN and CDR2 SYDVKM. The CDR3 totals 16 residues. The CDR3 DNA follows: TGTGCCAGCAGTTTCCCGGGACTGCTTCCCTACAATGAGCAGTTCTTC. Translating gives CASSFPGLLPYNEQFF. Full variable domain (rest looked up from reference TRBV28 and TRBJ2-1): DVKVTQSSRYLVKRTGEKVFLECVQDMDHENMFWYRQDPGLGLRLIYFSYDVKMKEKGDIPEGYSVSREKKERFSLILESASTNQTSMYLCASSFPGLLPYNEQFFGPGTRLTVL.

In its sample, this clone was seen a few times. The gene calls are TRBV19 and TRBJ2-1; 9 nucleotides agree with TRBD1. The CDR3 totals 14 residues. Germline V gives CDR1 LNHDA, CDR2 SQIVND (reference sequence). With V trimmed by 6 bases and J by 8 bases, 8 bases remained unmatched. This CDR3 reads CASRDRGVYYEQFF. DNA of the CDR3: TGTGCCAGTAGGGACAGGGGTGTTTACTATGAGCAGTTCTTC.

V is TRBV19 and J is TRBJ1-2, with a possible D match to TRBD1 (6 bases). Germline lookup yields CDR1 LNHDA and CDR2 SQIVND (reference sequence). This CDR3 is 16 amino acids long. Trimming removed 3 bases from V and 2 bases from J, with 16 bases in between. The CDR3 loop is CASSMGGGGRNYGYTF. CDR3 sequence (DNA): TGTGCCAGTAGTATGGGGGGGGGCGGAAGGAACTATGGCTACACCTTC.

The CDR3 spells CASSGGGGSYEQYF. The CDR3 nucleotides are TGTGCCAGCAGCGGCGGGGGGGGTTCCTACGAGCAGTACTTC. The V and J genes are TRBV27 and TRBJ2-7; 9 bases are shared with TRBD2. Germline V lookup: CDR1 MNHEY, CDR2 SMNVEV (reference sequence). V was pared by 6 bases and J by 1 base, with 4 bases of the junction left unmatched. CDR3 length equals 14 residues.

The J gene is TRBJ1-5, the V gene TRBV10-2; TRBD1 might be the D (5 bases). Looked up from germline, CDR1 is WSHSY and CDR2 is SAAADI. V was cut by 3 bases and J by 7 bases, with 13 bases left in between. The CDR3 is 14 residues long. The CDR3 region has the DNA TGCGCCAGCAGTGAATTCCAGGGCCGGCAGCCCCAGCATTTT. Translating gives CASSEFQGRQPQHF.

The CDR3 reads CASSFQGAGNQPQHF. The CDR3 region has the DNA TGTGCCAGCAGCTTTCAGGGGGCGGGCAATCAGCCCCAGCATTTT. J is TRBJ1-5 and V is TRBV7-4; 8 nucleotides line up with TRBD1. V was pared by 3 bases and J by 2 bases, with 3 bases of the junction left unmatched. The CDR3 is made up of 15 amino acids. CDR1 and CDR2 from the germline V gene are SGHVT and SQSDAQ.

J is TRBJ1-3 and V is TRBV28, with D unresolved. Between the trimmed V and J ends, which lost 3 bases and 0 bases, there was a span of 15 bases. Germline V CDR1 and CDR2: MDHEN, SYDVKM. There are 17 residues in the CDR3. The CDR3 reads CASSLGELEFSGNTIYF. Here the CDR3 DNA reads TGTGCCAGCAGTTTGGGCGAGTTGGAATTCTCTGGAAACACCATATATTTT.

The chain combines TRBV30 with TRBJ1-6; 8 bases align to TRBD1. The CDR3 loop spans 15 amino acids. The V segment lost 4 bases and the J segment 12 bases; nucleotides outside the gene matches: 14. CDR1 and CDR2 (germline): GTSNPN, SVGIG (reference sequence). DNA of the CDR3: TGTGCCTGGACAGGACAGGGCAAAGTTTTCGGACCCCTCCACTTT. The encoded protein is CAWTGQGKVFGPLHF.

V is TRBV21-1 and J is TRBJ1-1; the DNA was not compared with TRBD1, the D call given in the table. TRBV21-1 corresponds to a pseudogene. The CDR3 loop spans 11 amino acids. The CDR3 loop reads CAGPMNTEAFF. In DNA form, the CDR3 reads TGTGCTGGGCCCATGAACACTGAAGCTTTCTTT.

The chain links TRBV28 to TRBJ2-1, with D maybe TRBD2 (6 bases). Germline assignment: CDR1 MDHEN and CDR2 SYDVKM. The CDR3 is 13 amino acids. V was cut by 6 bases and J by 8 bases, with 14 bases left in between. The CDR3 loop is CASRSGGSHEQFF. CDR3 bases: TGTGCCAGCAGGTCCGGGGGATCCCATGAGCAGTTCTTC.

This chain uses TRBV7-8 with TRBJ1-1, with 9 bases lining up with TRBD1. CDR1 and CDR2 (germline): SGHVS, FQNEAQ. J was trimmed by 7 bases and V by 4 bases; bases with no gene match: 10. The CDR3 extends over 15 amino acids. CDR3 in amino acids: CASSSDAQGAGEAFF. CDR3 nucleotides: TGTGCCAGCAGCTCCGACGCACAGGGGGCAGGTGAAGCTTTCTTT. Looking up the rest from reference TRBV7-8 and TRBJ1-1 gives the full variable domain: GAGVSQSPRYKVAKRGQDVALRCDPISGHVSLFWYQQALGQGPEFLTYFQNEAQLDKSGLPSDRFFAERPEGSVSTLKIQRTQQEDSAVYLCASSSDAQGAGEAFFGQGTRLTVV.

This clone occurred a few times. This may be a read error: a much more frequent sequence differs by one nucleotide. The CDR3 protein is CASSEPGGTDTQYF. CDR3 DNA: TGTGCCAGCAGTGAACCGGGGGGCACAGATACGCAGTATTTT. The chain combines TRBV6-4 with TRBJ2-3; a possible D gene is TRBD2 (6 bases). This CDR3 has 14 amino acids. Germline CDR1 and CDR2: MRHNA and SNTAGT. V shed 3 bases and J shed 1 base, with 8 bases lying between them.

This clone occurred a few times. This chain connects TRBV6-5 to TRBJ1-6; TRBD1 agrees at 8 bases. V was clipped by 4 bases and J by 10 bases; unmatched bases: 6. Germline V gene data show CDR1 as MNHEY and CDR2 as SVGAGI. CDR3 length equals 14 residues. The CDR3 loop is CASSSQGELSPLHF. Here the CDR3 DNA reads TGTGCCAGCAGTTCACAGGGGGAGTTATCACCCCTCCACTTT.

The J gene is TRBJ1-2, the V gene TRBV5-1, with TRBD1 identical over 7 bases. V lost 2 bases and J lost 6; bases outside the gene matches: 13. Per germline, CDR1 SGHRS and CDR2 YFSETQ. The CDR3 sequence is 16 residues long. The CDR3, as DNA: TGCGCCAGCAGCTTACAGGGGACCGGACGGAACGATGGCTACACCTTC. Encoded protein: CASSLQGTGRNDGYTF.

This chain joins TRBV5-4 and TRBJ1-1, with no clear D. Trimming removed 0 bases at V and 1 base at J, with 7 bases between. The V gene's germline CDR1 is SGHNT and CDR2 YYREEE (reference sequence). The CDR3 is 14 amino acids. CDR3 nucleotide sequence: TGTGCCAGCAGCTTGGAACAGCCGAACACTGAAGCTTTCTTT. Its translation is CASSLEQPNTEAFF.

The chain links TRBV15 to TRBJ2-3; TRBD2 matches 7 bases. Germline V gene sequence: CDR1 LNHNV, CDR2 YYDKDF (reference sequence). The length of the CDR3 is 19 residues. The V gene end was trimmed by 4 bases and the J gene end by 2 bases; junction bases not matched to a gene: 18. The CDR3 DNA sequence: TGTGCCACCAGCACCCCGATTAAGGGTGGTAGCGGGCACACAGATACGCAGTATTTT. Translated, it gives CATSTPIKGGSGHTDTQYF.

The chain carries TRBV30 and TRBJ2-7; D possibly corresponds to TRBD2 (6 bases). The CDR3 is made up of 13 amino acids. Germline CDR1 GTSNPN, CDR2 SVGIG (reference sequence). Deletions cut 4 bases from V and 5 bases from J, with 15 bases between. CDR3 loop: CAWNGEALDEQYF. The CDR3 region has the DNA TGTGCCTGGAACGGGGAGGCCCTAGACGAGCAGTACTTC.

The chain is built from TRBV15 and TRBJ1-2; no firm D call. Trimming removed 0 bases from V and 2 bases from J, with 13 bases in between. Germline V gene data show CDR1 as LNHNV and CDR2 as YYDKDF (reference sequence). The CDR3 contains 16 residues. This CDR3 is CATSRDLVEANYGYTF. Here the CDR3 DNA reads TGTGCCACCAGCAGAGATTTGGTGGAGGCAAACTATGGCTACACCTTC.

The gene calls are TRBV9 and TRBJ2-5; D is possibly TRBD2 (7 bases). V dropped 0 bases and J dropped 3 bases, with 9 bases sitting between them. The CDR3 is 14 amino acids. Germline V gene data show CDR1 as SGDLS and CDR2 as YYNGEE. Here the CDR3 reads CASSVGGGEETQYF. The DNA for the CDR3 is TGTGCCAGCAGCGTAGGCGGGGGCGAAGAGACCCAGTACTTC.

J is TRBJ2-2 and V is TRBV7-8; D is perhaps TRBD1 (6 bases). The V end lost 1 base, the J end lost 5 bases, and 11 bases lay between the germline ends. The CDR3 is 15 residues long. The germline V gene has CDR1 SGHVS and CDR2 FQNEAQ. This CDR3 is CASSLGNRVTGELFF. In DNA form, the CDR3 reads TGTGCCAGCAGCTTAGGAAACAGGGTAACCGGGGAGCTGTTTTTT.

The chain couples TRBV5-4 to TRBJ1-4; maybe TRBD1 (6 bases). The germline CDR1 and CDR2 sequences are SGHNT and YYREEE (reference sequence). The V and J ends lost 2 bases and 6 bases respectively, with 11 bases between them. The CDR3 totals 14 residues. The CDR3, as DNA: TGTGCCAGCAGCTTTACAGGGAAGGATGAAAAACTGTTTTTT. This sequence encodes CASSFTGKDEKLFF.

There are a few counts of this clone. This chain links TRBV28 with TRBJ2-5; 8 bases match TRBD1. The CDR3 is made up of 16 amino acids. V shed 11 bases and J 3 bases; nucleotides not matched to a gene: 17. Germline values: CDR1 MDHEN, CDR2 SYDVKM. DNA of the CDR3: TGTGCCTCCCAATCGACGACAGGGGCGGTAGAAGAGACCCAGTACTTC. Translating gives CASQSTTGAVEETQYF.